This TCR beta chain was recorded in a study of Ad26.COV2.S vaccination and SARS-CoV-2 variants. Study results and caveats: Vaccine recipients and placebo recipients showed similar non-spike TCR breadth. It was reported that spike-specific CD8+ and CD4+ T cell responses were substantially broad after vaccination.

Measured with immunoSEQ multiplex PCR; TCRdb has only the in-frame clones, and not every one. The sample includes just over 350,000 clones, about 92% of them seen just once. Of note for this clone: The target antigen is unknown.

Trimming took 8 bases from V and 3 from J, leaving 14 bases between them. This CDR3 contains 14 residues. Germline CDR1 reads MNHEY; CDR2 reads SVGAGI. The receptor comes from a human donor who had recovered from COVID-19. The chain combines TRBV6-5 with TRBJ2-1, with D maybe TRBD1 (5 bases). The material was peripheral blood, obtained after recovery from COVID-19. The DNA for the CDR3 is TGTGCCAGCTCGGCAGGCAGGGTCTACAATGAGCAGTTCTTC. Its translation is CASSAGRVYNEQFF.